The 28 T cell receptor beta chains below come from one sample, sequenced in a study of blood T cell repertoires in COVID-19. The data were produced by immunoSEQ multiplex PCR, yet TCRdb's version contains in-frame clones alone and is incomplete. Of under 50,000 clones in the sample, more than 65% are singletons; the top ten hold about 4%. The sequenced sample consisted of peripheral blood. Receptors originate from a woman between 70 and 85 years old with acute or convalescent COVID-19.

This clone was seen just once. The chain joins TRBV18 to TRBJ1-1, with 7 positions matching TRBD1. This CDR3 region has 14 residues. Per the germline V gene, CDR1 is KGHSH and CDR2 is LQKENI. V was clipped by 3 bases and J by 0 bases; unmatched bases: 1. For the CDR3, the DNA is TGTGCCAGCTCACCTGACAGGGTGAACACTGAAGCTTTCTTT. Amino acid sequence: CASSPDRVNTEAFF.

The chain has TRBV11-3 and TRBJ2-1, with a possible D match to TRBD1 (6 bases). Germline values: CDR1 SGHNT, CDR2 YENEEA. V was cut by 8 bases and J by 12 bases, with 17 bases left in between. This CDR3 comprises 12 residues. CDR3 sequence (DNA): TGTGCCAGCTCAGGGGATTCAAGGCGGCAGTTCTTC. It translates to CASSGDSRRQFF.

V usage is TRBV18 and J usage is TRBJ2-7; perhaps TRBD1 as D (6 bases). V dropped 0 bases and J dropped 0 bases, with 6 bases sitting between them. This CDR3 region has 14 residues. Germline CDR1 is KGHSH and CDR2 is LQKENI. The CDR3 protein is CASSPPRGSYEQYF. The CDR3 nucleotides are TGTGCCAGCTCACCACCCAGGGGCTCCTACGAGCAGTACTTC.

The V call is TRBV4-1, the J call TRBJ1-1; 8 positions match TRBD1. V shed 4 bases, J shed 0 bases, and the junction held 4 bases outside the gene matches. This CDR3 is built from 15 residues. In germline, CDR1 is MGHRA, CDR2 YSYEKL. The CDR3 is CASSLTGGMNTEAFF. The CDR3 bases are TGCGCCAGCAGCCTCACAGGGGGTATGAACACTGAAGCTTTCTTT.

The V gene is TRBV6-5, the J gene TRBJ1-1; D unresolved. Germline V gene data show CDR1 as MNHEY and CDR2 as SVGAGI. This CDR3 has 16 amino acids. The ends were cut back, 4 bases at V and 2 bases at J, with 17 bases in the middle. The CDR3 spells CASSSPFSTRNTEAFF. Here the CDR3 DNA reads TGTGCCAGCAGTTCGCCGTTCTCGACAAGAAACACTGAAGCTTTCTTT.

The chain joins TRBV7-8 to TRBJ2-3; TRBD1 is a possible D gene (5 bases). CDR3 length: 15 residues. CDR1 and CDR2 (germline): SGHVS, FQNEAQ. V lost 4 bases to trimming and J lost 1 base, with 12 bases between them. Here the CDR3 reads CASSSSLRGTDTQYF. In DNA, the CDR3 is TGTGCCAGCAGCTCCTCACTCAGGGGCACAGATACGCAGTATTTT.

This clone came up a few times. The chain carries TRBV10-3 and TRBJ2-1; D call uncertain. Trimming cost V 4 bases and J 3 bases, with 7 bases left between them. The CDR3 is 13 residues long. CDR1 ENHRY and CDR2 SYGVKD come from the germline V gene. This CDR3 is CAISANFYNEQFF. CDR3 sequence (DNA): TGTGCCATCAGTGCAAACTTCTACAATGAGCAGTTCTTC.

Regarding this clone: The sample has other DNA sequences that encode this CDR3 too. V is TRBV19 and J is TRBJ1-1; possibly TRBD1 for D (6 bases). Germline CDR1 reads LNHDA; CDR2 reads SQIVND (reference sequence). The CDR3 is 13 amino acids. V lost 6 bases and J 1 base, leaving 9 bases between the germline ends. As DNA, the CDR3 is TGTGCCAGTAGCCCACAGGGGAACACTGAAGCTTTCTTT. Protein product: CASSPQGNTEAFF. Looking up the rest from reference TRBV19 and TRBJ1-1 gives the full variable domain: DGGITQSPKYLFRKEGQNVTLSCEQNLNHDAMYWYRQDPGQGLRLIYYSQIVNDFQKGDIAEGYSVSREKKESFPLTVTSAQKNPTAFYLCASSPQGNTEAFFGQGTRLTVV.

This clone was seen a single time. The chain recombines TRBV19 with TRBJ2-7, with TRBD2 identical over 8 bases. This CDR3 spans 14 amino acids. Germline V CDR1 and CDR2: LNHDA, SQIVND (reference sequence). V lost 5 bases to trimming and J lost 6 bases; unmatched junction nucleotides: 9. DNA for the CDR3: TGTGCCAGTAGTGTAACTAGCGGAAGGAGCGAGCAGTACTTC. Translated, it gives CASSVTSGRSEQYF.

This sequence joins TRBV18 and TRBJ1-1; possibly TRBD1 for D (5 bases). V was clipped by 3 bases and J by 4 bases, with 12 bases between them. Germline CDR1 and CDR2: KGHSH and LQKENI. There are 14 residues in the CDR3. CDR3 sequence reads: CASSPGPKGTEAFF. In DNA, the CDR3 is TGTGCCAGCTCACCGGGGCCGAAGGGCACTGAAGCTTTCTTT.

This clone was observed a single time. The chain links TRBV3-1 (or the pseudogene TRBV3-2) to TRBJ2-1; 8 bases agree with TRBD2. CDR3 length equals 15 residues. Looked up from germline, CDR1 is LGHDT and CDR2 is YNNKEL (reference sequence). With 4 bases clipped from V and 5 bases from J, the junction kept 7 bases outside the gene matches. CDR3 sequence reads: CASSLAGSNHNEQFF. The CDR3 bases are TGTGCCAGCAGCCTAGCGGGAAGTAACCACAATGAGCAGTTCTTC.

The rearrangement uses TRBV7-9 and TRBJ1-2; the match to TRBD1 covers 12 bases. From germline, CDR1 is SEHNR and CDR2 FQNEAQ (reference sequence). After removal of 4 bases from V and 8 bases from J, the junction contained 8 bases not matched to a gene. CDR3 length: 15 amino acids. Here the CDR3 reads CASSSRDRGRQGYTF. CDR3 sequence (DNA): TGTGCCAGCAGCTCCCGGGACAGGGGGCGACAAGGCTACACCTTC. Full variable domain (remainder filled in from reference TRBV7-9 and TRBJ1-2): DTGVSQNPRHKITKRGQNVTFRCDPISEHNRLYWYRQTLGQGPEFLTYFQNEAQLEKSRLLSDRFSAERPKGSFSTLEIQRTEQGDSAMYLCASSSRDRGRQGYTFGSGTRLTVV.

As regards this clone: Other nucleotide sequences in the sample specify the same CDR3. This chain links TRBV19 with TRBJ2-1; D is possibly TRBD2 (6 bases). The CDR3 is 13 residues long. V lost 5 bases and J 7 bases, leaving 12 bases between the germline ends. Germline CDR1 is LNHDA and CDR2 is SQIVND (reference sequence). CDR3 bases: TGTGCCAGTAGTCCGGGACTCGTTAATGAGCAGTTCTTC. Encoded protein: CASSPGLVNEQFF.

V and J are TRBV19 and TRBJ1-3; a weak D match, TRBD1 (6 bases). V gave up 7 bases and J gave up 0 bases, with 19 bases separating them. The CDR3 contains 17 residues. Germline V gives CDR1 LNHDA, CDR2 SQIVND (reference sequence). The CDR3 sequence: CASTRRSDSYSGNTIYF. The CDR3 DNA reads as TGTGCCAGTACCCGACGGTCGGACAGCTACTCTGGAAACACCATATATTTT.

This chain connects TRBV27 to TRBJ2-7; 9 bases line up with TRBD2. J was trimmed by 2 bases and V by 5 bases; bases with no gene match: 10. This CDR3 has 16 amino acids. CDR1 is MNHEY, CDR2 SMNVEV, per germline (reference sequence). The CDR3 loop reads CASSPPLAGGAYEQYF. The CDR3 nucleotides are TGTGCCAGCAGTCCCCCGCTGGCGGGAGGGGCCTACGAGCAGTACTTC.

Here the CDR3 reads CASSSVGAGGVNEQFF. The CDR3 DNA sequence: TGTGCCAGCAGTTCCGTGGGGGCGGGTGGGGTGAATGAGCAGTTCTTC. This chain links TRBV28 with TRBJ2-1, with D maybe TRBD1 (6 bases). Trimming left V 4 bases short and J 7 bases short, with 20 bases between. This CDR3 has 16 amino acids. The germline gives CDR1 MDHEN, CDR2 SYDVKM.

This clone appeared a single time. The rearrangement uses TRBV6-1 and TRBJ2-7, with a possible D match to TRBD2 (5 bases). The CDR3 is 15 amino acids. Germline values: CDR1 MNHNS, CDR2 SASEGT. V was pared by 2 bases and J by 0 bases, with 11 bases between. The CDR3 region is CASSEYGRHSYEQYF. CDR3 DNA sequence: TGTGCCAGCAGTGAATATGGGAGACACTCCTACGAGCAGTACTTC.

The V call is TRBV21-1, the J call TRBJ2-1; TRBD2, the table's D call, was not compared with the DNA. TRBV21-1 is annotated as a pseudogene. This CDR3 comprises 20 residues. CDR3: CASSKVVSQRTLGSYNEQFF. CDR3 nucleotide sequence: TGTGCCAGCAGCAAAGTTGTCAGCCAGAGAACCCTAGGATCCTACAATGAGCAGTTCTTC.

This chain joins TRBV5-1 and TRBJ1-1, with 11 bases identical to TRBD1. V was pared by 2 bases and J by 3 bases, with 6 bases of the junction left unmatched. CDR1 and CDR2 from the germline V gene are SGHRS and YFSETQ. This CDR3 region has 16 residues. The CDR3 DNA sequence: TGCGCCAGCAGCTTACCCGGACAGGGGGCGGACACTGAAGCTTTCTTT. This codes for CASSLPGQGADTEAFF.

The chain couples TRBV7-2 to TRBJ2-7; 12 positions match TRBD1. Trimming took 5 bases from V and 6 from J; bases not matched to a gene: 11. Germline V gives CDR1 SGHTA, CDR2 FQGNSA. This CDR3 is 16 amino acids long. The DNA of the CDR3 is TGTGCCAGCAGCCGTCGGGTAGGGACAGGGGGCGGCGAGCAGTACTTC. It specifies CASSRRVGTGGGEQYF.

The chain carries TRBV20-1 and TRBJ2-1, with D possibly TRBD2 on 6 matching bases. The CDR3 spans 11 residues. From germline, CDR1 is DFQATT and CDR2 SNEGSKA (reference sequence). With 6 bases removed from V and 12 bases from J, the gap between germline ends came to 15 bases. CDR3 sequence reads: CSAGDSVGQFF. CDR3 sequence (DNA): TGCAGTGCCGGGGACTCCGTTGGGCAGTTCTTC.

This chain connects TRBV27 to TRBJ2-2; D is undetermined. V was shortened by 6 bases and J by 1 base, with 6 bases between the two germline ends. Looked up from germline, CDR1 is MNHEY and CDR2 is SMNVEV (reference sequence). The CDR3 length is 13 residues. CDR3 amino acids: CASSRGNTGELFF. Here the CDR3 DNA reads TGTGCCAGCAGCCGCGGGAACACCGGGGAGCTGTTTTTT.

V and J are TRBV29-1 and TRBJ2-7; D is possibly TRBD2 (6 bases). This CDR3 spans 14 amino acids. V dropped 1 base and J dropped 4 bases, with 14 bases sitting between them. CDR1 and CDR2 from the germline V gene are SQVTM and ANQGSEA. The CDR3 DNA reads TGCAGCGTTGAAGGGTCGGGGACTGCTTACGAGCAGTACTTC. Protein: CSVEGSGTAYEQYF.

This clone was observed a few times. The chain couples TRBV7-6 to TRBJ2-1; 10 bases align to TRBD1. This CDR3 is built from 15 residues. J gave up 6 bases and V 5 bases, and 7 bases lay outside the gene matches. Germline assignment: CDR1 SGHVS and CDR2 FNYEAQ. CDR3 amino acids: CASSGNRDRGNEQFF. The CDR3 nucleotides read TGTGCCAGCAGCGGGAACCGGGACAGGGGCAATGAGCAGTTCTTC.

CDR3 region: CASSLTGGNTIYF. As DNA, the CDR3 is TGTGCCAGCAGTTTAACCGGGGGAAACACCATATATTTT. The chain is built from TRBV28 and TRBJ1-3; D gene unclear. Deletions cut 2 bases from V and 4 bases from J, with 6 bases between. The CDR3 length is 13 residues. CDR1 and CDR2 from the germline V gene are MDHEN and SYDVKM.

This chain links TRBV5-1 with TRBJ2-7, with TRBD1 identical over 8 bases. This CDR3 is built from 15 residues. Unmatched junction bases numbered 10, after V lost 3 bases and J lost 5 bases. Looked up from germline, CDR1 is SGHRS and CDR2 is YFSETQ. Here the CDR3 reads CASSSSPDRVDEQYF. The DNA for the CDR3 is TGCGCCAGCAGCTCGTCCCCGGACAGGGTTGACGAGCAGTACTTC.

This clone showed up just once. The chain carries TRBV5-8 and TRBJ1-4; 9 bases line up with TRBD1. Germline trimming cut 5 bases from V and 5 bases from J; bases unmatched to any gene: 4. The CDR3 runs to 14 residues. Germline CDR1 SGHTS, CDR2 YDEGEE. Written as DNA, the CDR3 is TGTGCCAGCAGTTCCGGGACAGGGAATGAAAAACTGTTTTTT. It codes for CASSSGTGNEKLFF. The whole variable domain, filled in from reference TRBV5-8 and TRBJ1-4, reads EAGVTQSPTHLIKTRGQQATLRCSPISGHTSVYWYQQALGLGLQFLLWYDEGEERNRGNFPPRFSGRQFPNYSSELNVNALELEDSALYLCASSSGTGNEKLFFGSGTQLSVL.

The CDR3 DNA follows: TGTGCCAGCAACGAGATAGGACGGGAGAATGAAAAACTGTTTTTT. Protein product: CASNEIGRENEKLFF. This sequence joins TRBV6-5 and TRBJ1-4; no firm D call. Trimming removed 7 bases at V and 5 bases at J, with 17 bases between. The CDR3 runs 15 residues. Germline V gene data show CDR1 as MNHEY and CDR2 as SVGAGI.